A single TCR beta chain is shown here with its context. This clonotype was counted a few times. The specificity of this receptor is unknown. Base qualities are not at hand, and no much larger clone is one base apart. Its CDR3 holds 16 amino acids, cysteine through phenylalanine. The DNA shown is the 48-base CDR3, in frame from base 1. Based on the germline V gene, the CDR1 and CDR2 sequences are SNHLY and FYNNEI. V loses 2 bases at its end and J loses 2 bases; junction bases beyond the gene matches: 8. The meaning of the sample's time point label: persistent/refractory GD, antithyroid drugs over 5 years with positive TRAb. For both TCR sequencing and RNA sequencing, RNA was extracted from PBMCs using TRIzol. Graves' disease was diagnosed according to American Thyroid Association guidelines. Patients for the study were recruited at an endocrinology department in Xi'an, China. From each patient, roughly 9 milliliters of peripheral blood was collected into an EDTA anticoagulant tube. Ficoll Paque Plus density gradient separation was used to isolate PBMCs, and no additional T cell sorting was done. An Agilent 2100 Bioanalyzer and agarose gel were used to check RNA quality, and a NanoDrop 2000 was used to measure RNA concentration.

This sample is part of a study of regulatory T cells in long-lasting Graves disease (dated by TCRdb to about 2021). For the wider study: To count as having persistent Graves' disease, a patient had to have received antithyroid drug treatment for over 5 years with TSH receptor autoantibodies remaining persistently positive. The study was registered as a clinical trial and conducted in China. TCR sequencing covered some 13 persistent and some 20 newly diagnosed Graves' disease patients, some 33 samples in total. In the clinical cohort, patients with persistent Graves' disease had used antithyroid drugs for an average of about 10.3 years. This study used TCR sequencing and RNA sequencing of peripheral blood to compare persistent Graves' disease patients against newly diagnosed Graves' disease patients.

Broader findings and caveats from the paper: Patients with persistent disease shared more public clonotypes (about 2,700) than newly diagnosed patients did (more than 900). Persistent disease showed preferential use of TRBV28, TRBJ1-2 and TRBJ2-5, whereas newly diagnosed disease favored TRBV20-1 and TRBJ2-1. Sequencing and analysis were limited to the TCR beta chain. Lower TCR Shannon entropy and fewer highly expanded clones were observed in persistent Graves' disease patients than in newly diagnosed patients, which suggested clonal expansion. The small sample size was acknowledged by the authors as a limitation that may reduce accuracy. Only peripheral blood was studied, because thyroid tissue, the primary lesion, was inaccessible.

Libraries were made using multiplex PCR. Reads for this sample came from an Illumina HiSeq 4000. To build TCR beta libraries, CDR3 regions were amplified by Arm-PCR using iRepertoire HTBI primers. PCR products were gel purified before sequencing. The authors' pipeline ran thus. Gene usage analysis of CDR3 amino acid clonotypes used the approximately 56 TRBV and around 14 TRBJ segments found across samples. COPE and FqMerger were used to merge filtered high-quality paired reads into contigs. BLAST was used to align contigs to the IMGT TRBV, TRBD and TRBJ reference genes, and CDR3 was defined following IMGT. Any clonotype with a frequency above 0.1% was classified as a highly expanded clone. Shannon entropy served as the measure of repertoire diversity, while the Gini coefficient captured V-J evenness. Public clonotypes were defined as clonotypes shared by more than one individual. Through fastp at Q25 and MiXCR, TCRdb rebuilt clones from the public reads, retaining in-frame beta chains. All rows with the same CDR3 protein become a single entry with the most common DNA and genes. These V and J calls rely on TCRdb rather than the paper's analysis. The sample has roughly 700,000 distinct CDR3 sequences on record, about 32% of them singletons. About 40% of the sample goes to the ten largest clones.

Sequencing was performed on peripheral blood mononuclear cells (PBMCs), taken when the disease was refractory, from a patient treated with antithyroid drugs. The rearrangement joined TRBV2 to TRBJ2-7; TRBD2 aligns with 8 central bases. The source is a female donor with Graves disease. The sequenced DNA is TGTGCCAGCAGTGAAATAGAGGGACTAGGAACCTACGAGCAGTACTTC. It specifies CASSEIEGLGTYEQYF. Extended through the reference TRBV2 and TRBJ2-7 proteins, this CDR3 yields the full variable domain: EPEVTQTPSHQVTQMGQEVILRCVPISNHLYFYWYRQILGQKVEFLVSFYNNEISEKSEIFDDQFSVERPDGSNFTLKIRSTKLEDSAMYFCASSEIEGLGTYEQYFGPGTRLTVT.